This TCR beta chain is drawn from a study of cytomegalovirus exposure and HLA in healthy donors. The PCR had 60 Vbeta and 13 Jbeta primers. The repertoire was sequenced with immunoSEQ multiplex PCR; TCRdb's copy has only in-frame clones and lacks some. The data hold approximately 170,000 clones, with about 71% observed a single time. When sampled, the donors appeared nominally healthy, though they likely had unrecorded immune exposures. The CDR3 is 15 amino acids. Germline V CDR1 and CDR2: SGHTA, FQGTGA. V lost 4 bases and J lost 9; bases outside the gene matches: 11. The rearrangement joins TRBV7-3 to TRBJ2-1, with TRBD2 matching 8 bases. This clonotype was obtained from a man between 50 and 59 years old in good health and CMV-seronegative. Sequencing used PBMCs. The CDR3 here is CASSSTGTSSGEQFF. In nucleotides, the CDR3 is TGTGCCAGCAGCTCCACTGGGACTAGTTCCGGTGAGCAGTTCTTC.